The clone carrying this T cell receptor (beta chain) is a singleton in its sample. This entry belongs to a study of control samples from healthy donors and cancer patients. Looked up from germline, CDR1 is MNHEY and CDR2 is SMNVEV (reference sequence). V lost 0 bases and J lost 0; bases outside the gene matches: 4. The CDR3 totals 16 residues. Repertoires were generated with immunoSEQ multiplex PCR, while TCRdb's copy carries only in-frame clones and drops some. This table holds about 44,000 clones, more than 70% found once. The sample was PBMCs. This receptor was identified in a woman aged 55-75 years with lung cancer. V is TRBV27 and J is TRBJ2-5, with 7 bases identical to TRBD2. CDR3 in amino acids: CASSLSVLANQETQYF. CDR3 sequence (DNA): TGTGCCAGCAGTTTATCAGTACTAGCGAACCAAGAGACCCAGTACTTC.